This T cell receptor beta chain was profiled in a study of CD8 T cells in Susac syndrome. Overall study findings and caveats: Regarding the TCR sequencing and HLA analysis, the study admitted that a relatively small number of individuals were involved.

This clonotype is a singleton in its sample. Its matching antigen is unknown. Trimming at V came to 4 bases and at J to 5 bases, leaving 8 bases not matched to a gene. The CDR3 length is 16 residues. Germline V lookup: CDR1 SGHTA, CDR2 FQGNSA. CD8+ and CD4+ T cells taken from blood had their TCR beta sequenced. The multiple sclerosis control group was made up of treatment-naive patients with stable or active relapsing-remitting disease. Reverse transcription of roughly 0.5 to 1 ug RNA was performed with random hexamers. immunoSEQ multiplex PCR amplified TCR beta CDR3 across 54 Vbeta, 13 Jbeta. TCRdb called the immunoSEQ multiplex PCR reads again in MiXCR, with one record for every CDR3 protein. Of about 70,000 distinct CDR3 sequences listed, just over 95% are singletons.

This TCR came from a human donor with multiple sclerosis. V is TRBV7-2 and J is TRBJ2-5; TRBD2 matches 12 bases. Material: CD4+ T cells from PBMCs. DNA of the CDR3: TGTGCCAGCAGCTCGGCTAGCGGGGGGGTTGGTGAGACCCAGTACTTC. Translated: CASSSASGGVGETQYF.